These 26 T cell receptor beta chains originate from one sample sequenced in a study of blood T cells in healthy people across ages. A J-beta primer mix and a sample-barcoded 5' primer were used in a second PCR of about 7 to 12 cycles. TCRdb reprocessed the 5' RACE reads with MiXCR, giving one entry per CDR3 protein. The repertoire includes fewer than 950,000 distinct CDR3 sequences, approximately 55% of them detected once, and around 41% sits in the top ten. What was sequenced was blood. These TCRs come from a man aged 80 or over in good health.

This clonotype was observed a handful of times. The chain has TRBV29-1 and TRBJ2-7; D may be TRBD1 or TRBD2 (5 bases each). The V and J ends lost 7 bases and 2 bases respectively, with 12 bases between them. The germline gives CDR1 SQVTM, CDR2 ANQGSEA. The CDR3 extends over 12 amino acids. CDR3 residues: CSAGDGAYEQYF. DNA of the CDR3: TGCAGCGCCGGGGACGGAGCCTACGAGCAGTACTTC.

This clonotype showed up just a few times. The J gene is TRBJ2-5, the V gene TRBV7-6; D uncertain. This CDR3 comprises 13 residues. The germline CDR1 and CDR2 sequences are SGHVS and FNYEAQ. The ends were cut back, 1 base at V and 5 bases at J, with 8 bases in the middle. This chain's CDR3 is CASSLGGWETQYF. CDR3 nucleotide sequence: TGTGCCAGCAGCTTAGGGGGTTGGGAGACCCAGTACTTC.

The chain employs TRBV9 and TRBJ2-3; no definite D call. This CDR3 spans 14 amino acids. Trimming took off 4 bases at V and 0 bases at J, with 9 bases between the two ends. In germline, CDR1 is SGDLS, CDR2 YYNGEE. The CDR3 coding sequence is TGTGCCAGCAGCCAGGCGGAGAGCACAGATACGCAGTATTTT. It translates to CASSQAESTDTQYF.

The V gene is TRBV20-1, the J gene TRBJ2-1, with D possibly TRBD2 on 6 matching bases. CDR1 and CDR2 from the germline V gene are DFQATT and SNEGSKA (reference sequence). This CDR3 has 17 amino acids. V lost 1 base to trimming and J lost 3 bases, with 19 bases between them. The CDR3 bases are TGCAGTGCTAGAGCCAATCGACTAGGGGTGTACTACAATGAGCAGTTCTTC. Its protein product is CSARANRLGVYYNEQFF.

This clonotype has only a few counts. This chain uses TRBV20-1 with TRBJ2-7; D ambiguous. The germline gives CDR1 DFQATT, CDR2 SNEGSKA (reference sequence). The CDR3 contains 13 residues. Trimming shortened V by 3 bases and J by 6 bases, and 15 bases separated the two germline ends. The CDR3 here is CSASRPSVSEQYF. CDR3 bases: TGCAGTGCTAGCCGTCCCTCTGTTTCCGAGCAGTACTTC.

This clonotype has more than one count but fewer than ten. The V gene is TRBV29-1, the J gene TRBJ2-7; tentatively, D is TRBD1 (5 bases). The CDR3 length is 14 residues. V lost 2 bases to trimming and J lost 6 bases, with 17 bases between them. Germline CDR1 SQVTM, CDR2 ANQGSEA. The CDR3: CSVEPQGTVGEQYF. As DNA, the CDR3 is TGCAGCGTTGAACCCCAGGGCACCGTGGGCGAGCAGTACTTC.

This clonotype was seen a few times. DNA for the CDR3: TGTGCCAGCAGTCCGGACAGGCGGTCGCCCCAGCATTTT. Residues: CASSPDRRSPQHF. The V gene is TRBV6-6, the J gene TRBJ1-5, with 7 positions matching TRBD1. V trimming: 5 bases; J trimming: 9 bases; junction bases outside the gene matches: 7. The length of the CDR3 is 13 residues. Per germline, CDR1 MNHNY and CDR2 SVGAGI (reference sequence).

The chain combines TRBV29-1 with TRBJ2-3, with TRBD2 matching over 10 bases. Unmatched junction bases numbered 9, after V lost 6 bases and J lost 3 bases. CDR3 length equals 15 residues. Germline V gene data show CDR1 as SQVTM and CDR2 as ANQGSEA. The CDR3 region is CSVGGLAGETDTQYF. The CDR3 nucleotides are TGCAGCGTGGGGGGCCTAGCGGGAGAAACAGATACGCAGTATTTT.

This chain links TRBV28 with TRBJ2-5, with D tentatively TRBD2 (7 bases). Between the trimmed V and J ends, which lost 3 bases and 4 bases, there was a span of 21 bases. CDR3 length equals 17 residues. Looked up from germline, CDR1 is MDHEN and CDR2 is SYDVKM. Here the CDR3 DNA reads TGTGCCAGCAGTTTGGGGGCCTGGCGGGAGAAGGGAGAGACCCAGTACTTC. Encoded protein: CASSLGAWREKGETQYF.

This clonotype was counted only a few times. V and J are TRBV7-2 and TRBJ2-1; D might be TRBD1 (5 bases). In germline, CDR1 is SGHTA, CDR2 FQGNSA. The ends were cut back, 3 bases at V and 2 bases at J, with 11 bases in the middle. The CDR3 loop spans 15 amino acids. CDR3 loop: CASSFRTPPYNEQFF. Written as DNA, the CDR3 is TGTGCCAGCAGCTTTAGGACACCCCCCTACAATGAGCAGTTCTTC.

This clonotype was counted once. This rearrangement joins TRBV5-5 to TRBJ1-4; no firm D call. The CDR3 is 15 amino acids. Germline V CDR1 and CDR2: SGHKS, YYEKEE (reference sequence). The V end was cut by 4 bases, the J end by 0 bases, with 10 bases between. This CDR3 reads CASSSRTPTNEKLFF. CDR3 DNA: TGTGCCAGCAGCAGTCGGACGCCAACTAATGAAAAACTGTTTTTT.

The chain is built from TRBV20-1 and TRBJ2-7, with D possibly TRBD1 on 5 matching bases. Per germline, CDR1 DFQATT and CDR2 SNEGSKA (reference sequence). The V end was cut by 0 bases, the J end by 3 bases, with 12 bases between. The CDR3 is 14 residues long. DNA of the CDR3: TGCAGTGCTAGAGACAGGGCCGGCAGCTACGAGCAGTACTTC. This sequence encodes CSARDRAGSYEQYF.

A few counts support this clonotype. The V call is TRBV29-1, the J call TRBJ1-4; TRBD1 matches at 8 bases. This CDR3 spans 16 amino acids. With V trimmed by 2 bases and J by 8 bases, 13 bases remained unmatched. Germline CDR1 and CDR2: SQVTM and ANQGSEA. The CDR3 loop is CSVETFYRGAGEKLFF. CDR3 nucleotide sequence: TGCAGCGTTGAAACTTTCTACAGGGGGGCAGGAGAAAAACTGTTTTTT.

This clonotype was picked up a small number of times. The CDR3 region has the DNA TGCGCCAGCCGACGGGGGACAGGGGTTGCCAATGAGCAGTTCTTC. Translation: CASRRGTGVANEQFF. The chain carries TRBV5-1 and TRBJ2-1, with TRBD1 matching 10 bases. CDR1 is SGHRS, CDR2 YFSETQ, per germline. This CDR3 region has 15 residues. V gave up 7 bases and J gave up 6 bases; unmatched junction bases: 10.

V gene TRBV28 combines with J gene TRBJ2-1; D gene unclear. The germline V gene encodes CDR1 MDHEN and CDR2 SYDVKM. V was shortened by 10 bases and J by 1 base, with 14 bases between the two germline ends. CDR3 length: 14 amino acids. The CDR3 region has the DNA TGTGCCACCATAAATCTTGATTCCTACAATGAGCAGTTCTTC. This translates into CATINLDSYNEQFF.

This chain uses TRBV9 with TRBJ1-6; no definite D call. Germline V gives CDR1 SGDLS, CDR2 YYNGEE. Between the trimmed V and J ends, which lost 2 bases and 14 bases, there was a span of 11 bases. This CDR3 is 12 amino acids long. The CDR3 reads CASSVGKSALHF. The DNA for the CDR3 is TGTGCCAGCAGCGTCGGGAAATCGGCCCTCCACTTT.

The chain recombines TRBV20-1 with TRBJ2-7; D gene unclear. The J call may be in error: the DNA end matches TRBJ2-4 better. Germline V gene sequence: CDR1 DFQATT, CDR2 SNEGSKA (reference sequence). This CDR3 comprises 14 residues. The CDR3 here is CSARERFGKNIQYF. DNA of the CDR3: TGCAGTGCTAGAGAACGGTTCGGCAAAAACATTCAGTACTTC.

This clonotype showed up just a few times. This chain joins TRBV20-1 and TRBJ2-3; D is ambiguous. CDR3 length: 11 residues. Per the germline V gene, CDR1 is DFQATT and CDR2 is SNEGSKA (reference sequence). V lost 8 bases to trimming and J lost 4 bases, with 10 bases between them. CDR3 region: CSPRRPDTQYF. The CDR3, as DNA: TGCAGTCCTCGCCGACCAGATACGCAGTATTTT.

The chain uses TRBV20-1 and TRBJ2-1, with 8 bases lining up with TRBD2. CDR1 is DFQATT and CDR2 is SNEGSKA in the germline V gene (reference sequence). V dropped 0 bases and J dropped 3; count of bases not matched to a gene: 7. CDR3 length equals 16 residues. DNA of the CDR3: TGCAGTGCTAGAGATCGTGCGGGAGGCGACTACAATGAGCAGTTCTTC. Its protein product is CSARDRAGGDYNEQFF.

This clonotype was seen a handful of times. The chain links TRBV10-3 to TRBJ2-4; D possibly corresponds to TRBD1 (6 bases). The V gene's germline CDR1 is ENHRY and CDR2 SYGVKD. The CDR3 covers 15 residues. Trimming took 3 bases from V and 13 from J, leaving 22 bases between them. This chain's CDR3 is CAISEAAGTTREQYF. CDR3 in DNA: TGTGCCATCAGTGAAGCGGCAGGGACAACCAGGGAGCAGTACTTC.

The V call is TRBV12-5, the J call TRBJ1-2, with D perhaps TRBD1 (5 bases). The V gene's germline CDR1 is LGHNT and CDR2 FRNRAP. The ends were cut back, 3 bases at V and 8 bases at J, with 19 bases in the middle. CDR3 length equals 15 residues. In nucleotides, the CDR3 is TGTGCTAGTGGTTTAGTCGGAGGGACGGTAGACGGCTACACCTTC. Translating gives CASGLVGGTVDGYTF.

This chain links TRBV7-2 with TRBJ2-7, with D possibly TRBD1 on 6 matching bases. CDR1 and CDR2 (germline): SGHTA, FQGNSA. The CDR3 is 16 residues long. V was clipped by 5 bases and J by 0 bases, with 17 bases between them. The CDR3 DNA is TGTGCCAGCAGCGTCTACAGGGCAATTGTCTCCTACGAGCAGTACTTC. This encodes CASSVYRAIVSYEQYF.

V usage is TRBV11-2 and J usage is TRBJ2-7; D may match TRBD1 or TRBD2 (6 bases each). Germline values: CDR1 SGHAT, CDR2 FQNNGV. The length of the CDR3 is 18 residues. V lost 1 base and J lost 0, with 19 bases in between. Written as DNA, the CDR3 is TGTGCCAGCAGCTTAGGGGACATTGGGACTGGGAGCTCCTACGAGCAGTACTTC. This codes for CASSLGDIGTGSSYEQYF.

The J gene is TRBJ2-2, the V gene TRBV5-6; D may be TRBD1 or TRBD2 (5 bases each). V was cut by 4 bases and J by 5 bases, with 12 bases left in between. This CDR3 has 14 residues. Germline V CDR1 and CDR2: SGHDT, YYEEEE. The CDR3 DNA reads as TGTGCCAGCAGCCAGGGACCAGGAACCGGGGAGCTGTTTTTT. Protein: CASSQGPGTGELFF.

This chain uses TRBV28 with TRBJ2-3; TRBD1 aligns across 8 bases. V gave up 4 bases and J gave up 5 bases; unmatched junction bases: 5. The CDR3 length is 14 residues. Germline CDR1 is MDHEN and CDR2 is SYDVKM. CDR3 region: CASSSRQGKDTQYF. The CDR3 DNA is TGTGCCAGCAGTTCCCGACAGGGGAAAGATACGCAGTATTTT.

This clonotype has just a few counts. The chain has TRBV4-1 and TRBJ2-1, with 10 bases that match TRBD2. Germline loops: CDR1 MGHRA, CDR2 YSYEKL. Trimming at V came to 3 bases and at J to 5 bases, leaving 4 bases not matched to a gene. The CDR3 is 15 amino acids. CDR3 nucleotides: TGCGCCAGCAGCCAGCTAGCGGGAGTGGACAATGAGCAGTTCTTC. Translated, it gives CASSQLAGVDNEQFF.